This T cell receptor beta chain is from a study of T cell clusters in autoimmune cytopenias. Study results and limitations: Functional roles of the in silico T cell clusters still await experimental validation. Comparing secondary cytopenia with chronic lymphocytic leukemia showed no cluster-lack signature, apparently masked by lymphoma repertoire.

Each sample's input was about 250 ng genomic DNA, 38,000 or so genome equivalents. This clonotype registers medium-sized by frequency. Antigen specificity is unknown. TRB was amplified by touch-down multiplex PCR, primer pools A and B combined. No DNA is given; TCRdb re-called the multiplex PCR reads and lists each CDR3 protein once. The sample is made up of roughly 6,200 distinct CDR3 sequences, and the top ten hold 5.7% of it. The CDR3 is 16 amino acids. Germline V CDR1 and CDR2: LNHDA, SQIVND (reference sequence). A further study also used this sample, focusing on T cell repertoires in aging, cancer and after chemotherapy.

The sample taken for sequencing was peripheral blood. The chain joins TRBV19 to TRBJ2-3; TCRdb gives TRBD1 as the D gene, but with no DNA this cannot be confirmed. The clonotype originates from a human donor in good health. CDR3 loop: CASSSRGPASTDTQYF. Full variable domain (outside the CDR3, taken from reference TRBV19 and TRBJ2-3): DGGITQSPKYLFRKEGQNVTLSCEQNLNHDAMYWYRQDPGQGLRLIYYSQIVNDFQKGDIAEGYSVSREKKESFPLTVTSAQKNPTAFYLCASSSRGPASTDTQYFGPGTRLTVL.